This is a list of T cell receptor beta chains from one sample in a study of molecular identifiers for immune sequencing clone quantification. MiXCR was run by TCRdb on the PCR reads, yielding one entry per CDR3 protein. The table has hundreds of thousands of distinct CDR3 sequences, 25% seen once. Specimen: naive CD8+ T cells from blood, with Jurkat cell RNA spiked in. The receptors stem from a human donor in good health. Some libraries in this study had Jurkat cell RNA spiked in. Each CDR3 is given with its conserved first and last residue. D genes are given only for firm matches. The listing skips clone size in some rows; elsewhere it reads once, few, many or a size class.

clone size: many; D gene: NA; J gene: TRBJ1-5; V gene: TRBV9; CDR3 protein: CASSVGRDGQPQHF; CDR3 DNA: TGTGCCAGCAGCGTAGGCAGGGATGGTCAGCCCCAGCATTTT
clone size: NA; D gene: TRBD2; J gene: TRBJ2-3; V gene: TRBV12-3/TRBV12-4; CDR3 protein: CASRGFNDGLANTDTQYF; CDR3 DNA: TGTGCCAGCAGAGGCTTTAACGACGGACTAGCTAACACAGATACGCAGTATTTT
clone size: NA; D gene: NA; J gene: TRBJ2-1; V gene: TRBV18; CDR3 protein: CASSPPPQTGDEQFF; CDR3 DNA: TGTGCCAGCTCACCACCACCTCAGACCGGGGATGAGCAGTTCTTC
clone size: NA; D gene: NA; J gene: TRBJ1-5; V gene: TRBV5-3; CDR3 protein: CASSFGGGTDTQHF; CDR3 DNA: TGTGCCAGCAGCTTCGGGGGCGGCACAGATACGCAGCATTTT
clone size: many; D gene: NA; J gene: TRBJ1-5; V gene: TRBV7-2; CDR3 protein: CASSLAVHSNQPQHF; CDR3 DNA: TGTGCCAGCAGCTTAGCGGTCCATAGCAATCAGCCCCAGCATTTT
clone size: NA; D gene: NA; J gene: TRBJ1-2; V gene: TRBV5-4; CDR3 protein: CASFTPGQPNYGYTF; CDR3 DNA: TGTGCCAGCTTTACTCCCGGGCAGCCTAACTATGGCTACACCTTC
clone size: many; D gene: NA; J gene: TRBJ2-3; V gene: TRBV6-6; CDR3 protein: CASSDISGGADTQYF; CDR3 DNA: TGTGCCAGCAGCGATATTTCAGGCGGTGCAGATACGCAGTATTTT
clone size: NA; D gene: NA; J gene: TRBJ1-5; V gene: TRBV28; CDR3 protein: CASSSPDESKIRYSNQPQHF; CDR3 DNA: TGTGCCAGCTCATCCCCCGACGAGAGCAAGATACGATATAGCAATCAGCCCCAGCATTTT
clone size: once; D gene: NA; J gene: TRBJ2-1; V gene: TRBV7-2; CDR3 protein: CASSPAPGPPSYNEQFF; CDR3 DNA: TGTGCCAGCAGCCCGGCCCCGGGACCCCCCTCCTACAATGAGCAGTTCTTC
clone size: NA; D gene: NA; J gene: TRBJ2-3; V gene: TRBV30; CDR3 protein: CAWSVTTTTDTQYF; CDR3 DNA: TGTGCCTGGAGTGTTACTACCACCACAGATACGCAGTATTTT
clone size: few; D gene: TRBD1; J gene: TRBJ2-7; V gene: TRBV20-1; CDR3 protein: CSARETGTGGYEQYF; CDR3 DNA: TGCAGTGCTAGAGAAACCGGGACAGGGGGCTACGAGCAGTACTTC
clone size: few; D gene: NA; J gene: TRBJ2-2; V gene: TRBV12-3/TRBV12-4; CDR3 protein: CASSLAARRDRELFF; CDR3 DNA: TGTGCCAGCAGTTTAGCGGCGAGGCGGGACAGGGAGCTGTTTTTT
clone size: few; D gene: TRBD2; J gene: TRBJ2-3; V gene: TRBV20-1; CDR3 protein: CSARDIWGGLDTQYF; CDR3 DNA: TGCAGTGCTAGAGACATCTGGGGGGGTCTCGATACGCAGTATTTT
clone size: many; D gene: TRBD1; J gene: TRBJ2-5; V gene: TRBV4-3; CDR3 protein: CASSQGRTGEETQYF; CDR3 DNA: TGCGCCAGCAGCCAAGGCCGGACAGGGGAAGAGACCCAGTACTTC
clone size: NA; D gene: NA; J gene: TRBJ2-1; V gene: TRBV5-6; CDR3 protein: CASSSFNNEQFF; CDR3 DNA: TGTGCCAGCAGCTCGTTTAACAATGAGCAGTTCTTC
clone size: NA; D gene: TRBD2; J gene: TRBJ2-7; V gene: TRBV6-6; CDR3 protein: CASSPAMGTSGVGEQYF; CDR3 DNA: TGTGCCAGCAGTCCAGCGATGGGGACTAGCGGTGTCGGCGAGCAGTACTTC
clone size: NA; D gene: NA; J gene: TRBJ1-6; V gene: TRBV23-1; CDR3 protein: CASSQSGGGDSPLHF; CDR3 DNA: TGCGCCAGCAGTCAATCGGGGGGGGGAGATTCACCCCTCCACTTT
clone size: NA; D gene: TRBD1; J gene: TRBJ2-1; V gene: TRBV6-2/TRBV6-3; CDR3 protein: CASSYSLRQGYLDEQFF; CDR3 DNA: TGTGCCAGCAGTTACTCCCTAAGACAGGGTTATTTGGATGAGCAGTTCTTC
clone size: many; D gene: TRBD1; J gene: TRBJ1-3; V gene: TRBV7-6; CDR3 protein: CASSLTGSGNTIYF; CDR3 DNA: TGTGCCAGCAGCTTGACAGGGTCTGGAAACACCATATATTTT
clone size: many; D gene: TRBD2; J gene: TRBJ2-3; V gene: TRBV7-2; CDR3 protein: CASSTYSGGATDTQYF; CDR3 DNA: TGTGCCAGCAGCACCTATAGCGGGGGGGCGACAGATACGCAGTATTTT
clone size: NA; D gene: TRBD2; J gene: TRBJ2-3; V gene: TRBV4-1; CDR3 protein: CASSQRLASPTDTQYF; CDR3 DNA: TGCGCCAGCAGCCAAAGACTAGCGAGCCCCACAGATACGCAGTATTTT
clone size: NA; D gene: NA; J gene: TRBJ2-7; V gene: TRBV20-1; CDR3 protein: CSAGHLSYEQYF; CDR3 DNA: TGCAGTGCCGGACACCTCTCCTACGAGCAGTACTTC
clone size: NA; D gene: NA; J gene: TRBJ2-3; V gene: TRBV2; CDR3 protein: CASSEGSSEDTRYF; CDR3 DNA: TGTGCCAGCAGTGAAGGGTCCAGCGAGGATACGCGGTATTTT
clone size: many; D gene: NA; J gene: TRBJ2-7; V gene: TRBV27; CDR3 protein: CASSLVGDNEQYF; CDR3 DNA: TGTGCCAGCAGTTTAGTCGGGGATAACGAGCAGTACTTC
clone size: many; D gene: NA; J gene: TRBJ2-1; V gene: TRBV5-3; CDR3 protein: CASSPDKPYAEQFF; CDR3 DNA: TGTGCCAGCTCTCCCGACAAACCCTATGCTGAGCAGTTCTTC
clone size: many; D gene: NA; J gene: TRBJ2-3; V gene: TRBV12-3/TRBV12-4; CDR3 protein: CASKPGGREDTQYF; CDR3 DNA: TGTGCCAGCAAACCTGGCGGGCGCGAAGATACGCAGTATTTT
clone size: few; D gene: TRBD1; J gene: TRBJ2-2; V gene: TRBV27; CDR3 protein: CASSFLRDRGDTGELFF; CDR3 DNA: TGTGCCAGCAGTTTCCTTAGGGACAGGGGTGACACCGGGGAGCTGTTTTTT
clone size: many; D gene: NA; J gene: TRBJ2-2; V gene: TRBV19; CDR3 protein: CASSISGLVTGELFF; CDR3 DNA: TGTGCCAGTAGTATTTCGGGTCTTGTGACCGGGGAGCTGTTTTTT